This T cell receptor (beta chain) originates from a study of CD8+CD57+ T cells in acquired aplastic anemia. The CDR3 contains 16 residues. Trimming stripped 6 bases from V and 6 bases from J, with 25 bases between. Germline CDR1 DFQATT, CDR2 SNEGSKA (reference sequence). CDR3 and TCR beta VDJ profiling relied on a genomic DNA template. TCRdb re-derived calls from the reads in MiXCR, one entry per CDR3 protein. This sample yields approximately 190,000 distinct CDR3 sequences, of which more than 45% are seen a single time; approximately 9.7% belongs to the top ten. Only patients with CD8+CD57+ cell expansion on flow cytometry were chosen for sequencing.

The sample comprised sorted CD4+, CD8+, or CD8+CD57+ T cells (not recorded which) from PBMCs. This sequence originates from a human donor with aplastic anemia. V usage is TRBV20-1 and J usage is TRBJ2-3, with D perhaps TRBD2 (6 bases). The CDR3 protein is CSAWDSNGAFPDTQYF. CDR3 DNA sequence: TGCAGTGCCTGGGACTCTAACGGGGCGTTCCCGGATACGCAGTATTTT.